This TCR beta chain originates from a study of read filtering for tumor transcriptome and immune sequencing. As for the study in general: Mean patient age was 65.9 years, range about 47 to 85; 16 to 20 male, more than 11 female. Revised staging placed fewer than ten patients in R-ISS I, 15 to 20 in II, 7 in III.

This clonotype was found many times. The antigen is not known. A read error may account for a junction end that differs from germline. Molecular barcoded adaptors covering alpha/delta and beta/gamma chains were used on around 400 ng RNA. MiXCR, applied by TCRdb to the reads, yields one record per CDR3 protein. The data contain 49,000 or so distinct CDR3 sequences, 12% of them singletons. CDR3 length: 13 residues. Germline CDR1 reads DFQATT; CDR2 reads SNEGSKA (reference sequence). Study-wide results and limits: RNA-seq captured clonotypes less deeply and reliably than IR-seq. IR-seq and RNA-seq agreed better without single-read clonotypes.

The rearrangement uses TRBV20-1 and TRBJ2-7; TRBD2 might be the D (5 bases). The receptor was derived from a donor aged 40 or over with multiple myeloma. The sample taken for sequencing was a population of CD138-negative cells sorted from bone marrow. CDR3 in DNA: TGCAGTACTAGAAGCGGCGGAAAGTACGAGCAGTACTTC. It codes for CSTRSGGKYEQYF.